The following is a T cell receptor beta chain sequence with its context. After removal of 4 bases from V and 8 bases from J, the junction contained 15 bases not matched to a gene. The germline V gene encodes CDR1 SGHRS and CDR2 YFSETQ. The CDR3 runs to 16 residues. The entry originates in a study of blood T cell repertoires in COVID-19. Study at large: From the United States, Italy and Spain came samples of acute and convalescent COVID-19. The cDNA or gDNA used as material had been derived from T cells, B-cell-depleted T cells, or PBMCs.

Per the study methods: It was from reference gene primer amplification that nucleated cell counts were estimated. This table comes from immunoSEQ multiplex PCR, and its TCRdb copy is limited to in-frame clones, with some not included. The DNA was the basis for D and trimming; V, J and clone size are from that table. In the table there are 140,000 to 150,000 clones, about four fifths of which are singletons. The chain combines TRBV5-1 with TRBJ2-1; 7 nucleotides line up with TRBD1. This TCR was recovered from a human donor with acute or convalescent COVID-19. The donor label of this sample is uncertain. Sequencing was carried out using peripheral blood. This CDR3 is CASSLTTGTVTHEQFF. The CDR3 DNA follows: TGCGCCAGCAGCCTTACCACCGGGACAGTAACCCATGAGCAGTTCTTC.